This T cell receptor beta chain was recorded in a study of beta chain features in type 1 diabetes. Germline V lookup: CDR1 SEHNR, CDR2 FQNEAQ (reference sequence). CDR3 size: 15 residues. The V and J ends lost 2 bases and 0 bases respectively, with 11 bases between them. Of the isolated RNA, all was reverse transcribed, and so the sequenced material was expressed TCRB transcripts. Sequencing used immunoSEQ multiplex PCR; TCRdb keeps in-frame clones, though not all of them. Here the sample spans more than 300,000 clones, over 9.5% being singletons. This clone was counted a few times. Source material: naive CD4+ T cells from blood. The chain combines TRBV7-9 with TRBJ2-7; TRBD2 is a possible D gene (5 bases). This receptor was taken from a young man in good health. Written as DNA, the CDR3 is TGTGCCAGCAGCTTAATTTACCGGGGCTCCTACGAGCAGTACTTC. This encodes CASSLIYRGSYEQYF.